The entry below describes one TCR beta chain. Its cognate antigen has yet to be identified. Base qualities were left out, and no much larger clone turns up one base away. The germline V gene gives CDR1 as SNHLY and CDR2 as FYNNEI. The CDR3, cysteine through phenylalanine, is 17 amino acids long. The retained sequence is limited to the CDR3, 51 bases, with the frame set at the first base. The sample originates from a study of cytomegalovirus exposure and HLA in healthy donors (dated by TCRdb to about 2017). With respect to the entire study: An earlier analysis of about 530 of the donors reported approximately 260 Gb of sequence data and 117 million unique TCR beta sequences obtained from roughly 180 million T cells. The number of typed donors differed by locus: about 629-630 for A, B, C, DRB1 and DQB1; approximately 520 for DQA1; 600 to 610 for DPA1; and some 450 for DPB1. Using immunosequencing, the study profiled T cell repertoires from about 620 subjects and related those repertoires to cytomegalovirus serostatus. The study aimed to test whether cataloging public T cell receptors could reveal signatures of past pathogen exposure. All discovery cohort repertoires had been generated using a single sequencing platform. On average, 235,054 unique TCR beta nucleotide sequences were sequenced per donor among 350 to 400 genotyped donors of the cohort, with roughly 18% of those sequences being non-productive. A later genetic analysis took genome-wide SNP genotypes for about 65% of the 666 donors and used that subset as a discovery cohort. Of the 300 to 500 genotyped donors, approximately 81% were placed in the genetic ancestry cluster associated with self-reported Caucasian donors. HLA typing covered class I and class II loci at four-digit resolution. Donor age, sex, ethnicity and CMV serostatus were compiled alongside the repertoire data. Rather than drawing on any new phenotypic data, the later analysis identified candidate immune exposures from TCR beta sequences and the way those sequences occurred across donors. Roughly five DR-DQ haplotypes were treated as single units for association and clustering because of strong linkage in the cohort. To decide whether each TCR beta V gene segment behaved as functional or pseudogenic, an earlier analysis of several hundred of the donors relied on high-throughput TCR beta sequencing. In a later analysis, previously published TCR beta repertoires from 500 to 750 donors were re-analyzed and high-resolution HLA genotyping was added so that TCR occurrence patterns could be studied. The study combined high-throughput TCR immunosequencing, statistical association of individual TCRs with disease status, and machine learning to predict cytomegalovirus infection status. A separate validation cohort of 100 to 150 different subjects was used in addition to the 666-subject first cohort. Roughly 290 gigabases of sequencing data and tens of millions of unique TCR sequences made up an early release that covered several hundred HLA-typed donors. Results the study describes overall, beyond this receptor: For the cohort, immune exposure information was limited to CMV serostatus. HLA typing was unavailable for some donors at each locus, so association tests used only the typed subset. In a later analysis, most CMV-associated TCR beta chains were found to appear HLA-restricted, with HLA associations seemingly driven largely by CMV exposure. While some public TCRs were present in many individuals, most TCR sequences turned up only very rarely across donors. At a false discovery rate of 0.05, a later analysis linked about 16,000 TCR beta sequences to specific HLA alleles. A later analysis found that TCR association rates varied across HLA loci, with DRB1 alleles showing the most associated TCRs and HLA-C alleles the fewest. Compared with the roughly 700-donor mean, donors in an Asian-associated ancestry cluster had fewer N-insertions in productive TCRs, according to a later genetic analysis. Linkage disequilibrium might explain the correlated functional status among segregating V segments, but an unknown experimental factor could not be excluded. In a later genetic analysis, a missense DCLRE1C variant was associated with V-gene and J-gene trimming of TCR beta chains, and the association was replicated in an independent cohort. In an earlier analysis of more than 450 of the donors, most TCR beta V segments were observed in productive rearrangements about 90% or about 30% of the time, broadly matching IMGT annotations. Roughly uniform sequencing depth across donors was assumed in presence/absence analyses, although this assumption may not hold. Compared with equally common non-associated chains, HLA-associated TCR beta chains in a later analysis were more clonally expanded and had lower generation probabilities. A further reported finding was that TCR beta sequences accurately predicted the HLA-A and HLA-B alleles for most subjects in the first cohort. Cytomegalovirus status was reported to be diagnosed by the classifier with high specificity and sensitivity in both the original and validation cohorts. A cluster of highly shared sequence variants was judged likely to represent a technical artifact of the sequencing pipeline. It was suggested by the authors that the approach could potentially be generalized to other disease states and immunological phenotypes. In this cohort, only TCR beta chains were sequenced, and detectable features were limited by the absence of alpha or paired-chain data. Some IMGT-functional V segments, including TRBV6-2 and TRBV6-3, could not be told apart with the 87-base-pair reads, so those segments were excluded. In the study, 150 to 200 TCR beta chains were listed as associated with cytomegalovirus. Because counts were too low, some 17 rarely observed V segments, including chromosome 9 orphons, were left out of the earlier analysis of about 620 of the donors. When HLA alleles, especially DR and DQ, strongly co-occurred, TCR associations were difficult to assign to individual alleles. A few of the identified cytomegalovirus-associated TCR beta chains were confirmed in vitro to be specific for cytomegalovirus antigens. Several of the top co-occurrence clusters appeared to be linked to parvovirus B19, influenza, CMV and Epstein-Barr virus, according to a later analysis.

The cohort was made up of approximately 670 healthy bone marrow donors. All cohort members were sampled while nominally healthy, although unrecorded immune exposures were likely present. The donor was CMV seronegative and was included in the group of about 400 seronegative cohort members. Each donor provided a peripheral blood sample, and peripheral blood mononuclear cells were used for TCR beta sequencing. Genomic DNA was extracted from the blood cell samples with the Qiagen DNeasy Blood Extraction Kit. The method was the immunoSEQ multiplex PCR assay. For the multiplex PCR, a mixture combining 60 forward primers for TCR Vbeta segments and 13 reverse primers for TCR Jbeta segments was used. The CDR3 region of rearranged TCR beta genes was amplified from genomic DNA by a multiplex PCR assay. Amplified TCR beta libraries were sequenced as 87-base-pair reads on the Illumina HiSeq System. The original methods were these. Across the 600 to 700 repertoires, a later analysis counted roughly 77 million unique TCR beta chains, 8.5 million to 12 million of which were shared by at least two donors. A nearest-neighbor algorithm error-corrected the raw reads and collapsed the reads into unique sequences, merging closely related sequences to remove PCR and sequencing errors. Alignment of CDR3 sequences to IMGT reference sequences was used to assign V, D and J gene segments. For a sequence to be retained, a match of at least six nucleotides was required to both a V gene segment and a J gene segment. A rearrangement was called productive if the CDR3 had no stop codons and remained in frame with V and J, and every other rearrangement was called non-productive. Following IMGT convention, CDR3 was defined as the stretch from the second conserved V-encoded cysteine to the conserved J-encoded phenylalanine. The earlier analysis of about 530 of the donors excluded any sequence lacking an unambiguous match to a single V gene segment. In an earlier analysis of approximately 560 of the donors, a V segment was called functional when productive rearrangements were above 56.7%, and segregating when the standard deviation between donors exceeded 5%. To diagnose cytomegalovirus status from the catalog of TCR beta chain sequences, a statistical classification framework was built. V and J gene assignment, in a later analysis, came from comparing TCR nucleotide sequences with IMGT/GENE-DB human TR gene sequences. In a later analysis, CDR3 sequences and most-parsimonious VDJ recombination scenarios were assigned using the TCRdist pipeline. In a later analysis, each TCR beta chain was defined by its CDR3 amino acid sequence together with its V-gene family, and reads lacking a unique V-gene family were excluded. In a later analysis, 500 to 650 highly shared, low-generation-probability nucleotide sequences were removed to address suspected cross-contamination and a sequencing artifact. A later analysis calculated a clonal expansion index for each public chain from normalized within-repertoire ranks of inferred template counts. In a later analysis, generation probabilities were computed with a VDJ recombination model fitted to out-of-frame rearrangements, and the resulting probabilities were checked against IGoR. Hypergeometric tests were used in a later analysis to score TCR-TCR, TCR-HLA and TCR-CMV co-occurrence, with a repertoire-size bias correction applied to the TCR pairs. To estimate false discovery rates, a later analysis permuted the HLA or CMV assignments 20 times. A later analysis grouped co-occurring TCRs with DBSCAN, adding TCRdist sequence similarity when clustering within HLA-allele-positive subsets. Repertoires with fewer than 30,000 or more than 120,000 public chains, plus five repertoires with anomalous nucleotide sharing, were excluded from co-occurrence clustering. Imported from immuneACCESS, the table was reduced by TCRdb to in-frame sequences with V and J called. These copies leave out some clones; in studies compared against another copy, an unresolved V gene accounts for under half, and the cause of the remainder is not known. Clonal size and the V and J genes are those of that table, whereas D and trimming came from the DNA. This sample comprises 100,000 to 150,000 clones, around 70% of them detected only once. In total, the top ten clones hold approximately 7.2% of the sample.

This receptor was obtained from a male donor in good health and CMV-seronegative. The sequence links TRBV2 to TRBJ2-5, with 8 central nucleotides matching TRBD2. With the DNA end fitting TRBJ2-7 better, the J assignment may be wrong. Material: PBMCs. The CDR3 loop reads CASSEALREGVVYEQYF. The DNA sequence is given as TGTGCCAGCAGTGAAGCGCTTCGGGAGGGGGTCGTTTACGAGCAGTACTTC.